This T cell receptor beta chain comes out of a study of T cell changes during pregnancy in multiple sclerosis. Using immunoSEQ multiplex PCR, the repertoire was profiled, and TCRdb retains in-frame clones only, with some absent. The sample holds about 79,000 clones, 90% to 95% seen once. This receptor was taken from a female donor with multiple sclerosis, enrolled in a pregnancy study. The sequences come from CD4+ T cells from peripheral blood mononuclear cells, collected in the second trimester of pregnancy.

The CDR3 protein is CASSLETGVEGYTF. DNA of the CDR3: TGTGCCAGCAGCTTAGAGACAGGGGTGGAGGGCTACACCTTC. The chain uses TRBV7-9 and TRBJ1-2; 8 nucleotides align to TRBD1. CDR1 SEHNR and CDR2 FQNEAQ come from the germline V gene (reference sequence). The CDR3 loop spans 14 amino acids. The V segment lost 1 base and the J segment 8 bases; nucleotides outside the gene matches: 6.